This T cell receptor beta chain appears in the sequencing data of a study of tumor and adjacent non-tumor tissue in lung cancer. Findings and caveats of the study: Higher tumor TCR diversity was associated with shorter survival. In normal lung, the top 100 clones were significantly more dominant than in tumor.

13 amino acids form the CDR3, both terminal residues included. From germline, CDR1 is SGHRS and CDR2 YFSETQ. As to this clonotype: Antigen specificity is unknown. The conserved closing phenylalanine or tryptophan is absent in this CDR3, likely reflecting a read error. No DNA is shown, since the ends of the CDR3 on it are uncertain; the CDR3 is the one TCRdb lists.

RNA was extracted from bulk tissue without any cell sorting. TCRbeta libraries were built with three rounds of nested PCR, modified from ARM-PCR. MiXCR, applied by TCRdb to the multiplex PCR reads, yields one record per CDR3 protein. The table has 90,000 to 130,000 distinct CDR3 sequences, over 75% seen once. The sample taken for sequencing was lung tumor tissue. This receptor was taken from a man between 65 and 80 years old with non-small cell lung cancer. The genes are TRBV5-1 and TRBJ1-2. CDR3 protein: CASSTEWAHGFTS.